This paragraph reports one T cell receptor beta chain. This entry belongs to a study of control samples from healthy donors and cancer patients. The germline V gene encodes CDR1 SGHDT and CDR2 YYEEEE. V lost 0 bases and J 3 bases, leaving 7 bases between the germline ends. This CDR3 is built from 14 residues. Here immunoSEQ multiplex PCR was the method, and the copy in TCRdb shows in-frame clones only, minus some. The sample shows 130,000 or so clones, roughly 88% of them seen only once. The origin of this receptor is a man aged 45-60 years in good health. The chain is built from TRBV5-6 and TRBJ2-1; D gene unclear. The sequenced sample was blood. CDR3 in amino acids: CASSLGVYYNEQFF. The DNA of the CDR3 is TGTGCCAGCAGCTTGGGGGTATACTACAATGAGCAGTTCTTC. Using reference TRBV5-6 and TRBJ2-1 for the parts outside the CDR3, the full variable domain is DAGVTQSPTHLIKTRGQQVTLRCSPKSGHDTVSWYQQALGQGPQFIFQYYEEEERQRGNFPDRFSGHQFPNYSSELNVNALLLGDSALYLCASSLGVYYNEQFFGPGTRLTVL.